This TCR beta chain emerged from a study of blood T cell repertoires in COVID-19. Profiling relied on immunoSEQ multiplex PCR, and the TCRdb table lists in-frame clones only, not all of them. The data show roughly 160,000 clones, with over 80% seen just once and 2.5% to 3.5% held by the top ten. Trimming took off 4 bases at V and 11 bases at J, with 14 bases between the two ends. From germline, CDR1 is KGHSH and CDR2 LQKENI. This CDR3 contains 12 residues. The clonotype was recovered from a woman aged 60-75 years with acute or convalescent COVID-19. The sample taken for sequencing was peripheral blood. This rearrangement joins TRBV18 to TRBJ1-1; unclear D gene. The CDR3, as DNA: TGTGCCAGCTCACTTAAGGGAGAATACGCTTTCTTT. Protein product: CASSLKGEYAFF.